This T cell receptor (beta chain) was observed in a study of Graves' ophthalmopathy and Graves' hyperthyroidism listed by TCRdb under 2018. The study in broad terms: Peripheral blood was collected before any treatment was given, at the time of initial diagnosis. To explore V-J signatures distinguishing ophthalmopathy from hyperthyroidism, a discovery set of about a hundred patients (roughly 45 ophthalmopathy, over 55 stable hyperthyroidism) was enrolled. In total, around 140 blood samples were TCR-sequenced: fewer than 50 ophthalmopathy, some 75 hyperthyroidism and roughly 17 hyperthyroidism-to-ophthalmopathy patients. The 85 to 100 discovery patients were randomly split 7:3 into training and test sets. For independent validation, a separate cohort was made up of some 18 hyperthyroidism patients plus 17 patients who later progressed from hyperthyroidism to ophthalmopathy. In roughly six hyperthyroidism patients, the T-cell repertoires found in thyroid tissue were compared with those found in blood. To tell Graves' ophthalmopathy apart from Graves' hyperthyroidism, and to predict which patients would progress to ophthalmopathy, the study relied on TCR beta repertoire signatures. Following sample collection, hyperthyroidism patients were given methimazole at a starting dose of 30 mg daily, and ophthalmopathy patients were given high-dose intravenous methylprednisolone.

This clonotype was detected ten times or more. Its antigen target is currently unknown. Within one base of it there is no much larger clone, and no base qualities were kept. Trimming at the junction amounts to 5 bases on V and 0 bases on J, and the germline ends lie 5 bases apart. The germline V gene yields MNHEY for CDR1 and SVGAGI for CDR2. The CDR3 spans 13 residues, from the cysteine through the phenylalanine. Only CDR3 DNA is held: 39 bases, read in frame from base 1. For repertoire sequencing, TCR beta CDR3 regions were amplified from RNA transcripts. HTBI primers and the Qiagen OneStep RT-PCR kit were used in a first-round RT-PCR, which was followed by a second-round multiplex PCR, size selection and purification. Libraries were sequenced paired-end with 100 bp reads on an Illumina HiSeq2000. In the source study's methods: Reads were processed with SOAPnuke, discarding reads with adapters, uncalled bases, mean Phred below 15, or no exact constant-primer or identifier match. High-quality paired reads were merged with COPE v1.2.5. Unique nucleotide sequences were defined as clonotypes and aligned to IMGT TRB V, D and J references using MiTCR v1.1. Only V-J combinations with frequency above 0.0001 were analysed, covering over 99% of repertoires. For each V-J combination, a TCR clonal expansion and chaos score was defined as the ratio of F50 clonal expansion to chaos observed in the TCRdist matrix. Features were reduced by Welch's t-statistics and random forest to some 13 V-J combinations, which fed a naive Bayes classifier. Thyroid-blood repertoire similarity was quantified with the Morisita-Horn index. Clones were called with MiXCR by TCRdb after fastp trimmed the public reads at Q25, and only in-frame beta chains were retained. Rows matching on CDR3 protein sequence are summarized as one entry with the most common DNA and genes. The V and J calls shown here were made by TCRdb, not taken from the authors' results. The sample profile shows hundreds of thousands of distinct CDR3 sequences; around 21% of them were found once. The ten largest clones capture approximately 3.2% of the sample.

Hyperthyroidism was considered stable if no progression to ophthalmopathy occurred within 18 months of follow-up. Hyperthyroidism patients were newly diagnosed, with disease duration under 2 months, and aged 18 to 65 years. Patients with other autoimmune diseases, uncontrolled infections, pregnancy or lactation were excluded. Clinical symptoms, serum thyroxine, TRAb, thyroid ultrasound and orbital computed tomography were used for diagnosis. PBMCs were isolated from about 9.2 ml of fresh peripheral blood by Ficoll-Paque density gradient centrifugation. Total RNA was extracted using Trizol reagent, and RNA quality was checked on an Agilent 2100 Bioanalyzer. The paper as a whole reports these results and caveats: In cross-validation, the 13-signature model distinguished ophthalmopathy from stable hyperthyroidism with nearly 90% sensitivity and about 81% specificity, and in the test set the corresponding values were about 80% and 75%. No statistical method was used to predetermine the sample size, and group allocation was not hidden from the investigators. Among expanded thyroid clonotypes with frequency above 0.001, most also showed up in blood, which suggests that blood repertoires may reflect the thyroid immune response. In validation, the model predicted ophthalmopathy progression with 55% to 71% sensitivity and less than 80% specificity; some twelve predicted patients were CT-confirmed with GO in a median of approximately six months.

The specimen sequenced was peripheral blood. Recombination joined TRBV6-5 with TRBJ1-3; the D gene lacks a confident call. The sequence was obtained from a woman aged 18-35 years with stable Graves' hyperthyroidism. Donor details come from another sample of the same person, matched by shared clones. The CDR3 protein: CASSPASGNTIYF. The DNA sequence follows: TGTGCCAGCAGTCCAGCCTCTGGAAACACCATATATTTT.